Shown below are 24 T cell receptor beta chains from a single sample sequenced in a study of blood T cell repertoires in COVID-19. Here immunoSEQ multiplex PCR was the method, and the copy in TCRdb shows in-frame clones only, minus some. The sample holds some 130,000 clones, 88% seen once. The sample consisted of peripheral blood. The receptors were gathered from a man aged 45-65 years with acute or convalescent COVID-19.

This clone was observed a few times. The V call is TRBV5-4, the J call TRBJ2-5; 12 nucleotides match TRBD2. V trimming: 3 bases; J trimming: 1 base; junction bases outside the gene matches: 4. CDR1 is SGHNT and CDR2 is YYREEE in the germline V gene (reference sequence). The length of the CDR3 is 16 residues. This CDR3 reads CASSYTSGGLQETQYF. In nucleotides, the CDR3 is TGTGCCAGCAGCTACACTAGCGGGGGGCTCCAAGAGACCCAGTACTTC.

The V and J genes are TRBV6-9 and TRBJ1-3, with 7 bases fitting TRBD1. CDR3 length: 14 residues. Germline V gene lookup returns CDR1 MNHGY and CDR2 SVAAGI. The V segment lost 8 bases and the J segment 2 bases; nucleotides outside the gene matches: 6. This chain's CDR3 is CASRATGAGNTIYF. CDR3 bases: TGTGCCAGCCGAGCCACAGGGGCTGGAAACACCATATATTTT.

The V call is TRBV6-1, the J call TRBJ2-5; D ambiguous. Trimming stripped 2 bases from V and 1 base from J, with 5 bases between. This CDR3 comprises 13 residues. CDR1 MNHNS and CDR2 SASEGT come from the germline V gene. CDR3 nucleotide sequence: TGTGCCAGCAGTGAACCAGTCCAAGAGACCCAGTACTTC. Protein product: CASSEPVQETQYF.

The chain employs TRBV3-1 (or the pseudogene TRBV3-2) and TRBJ1-3; 8 positions agree with TRBD1. Looked up from germline, CDR1 is LGHDT and CDR2 is YNNKEL (reference sequence). J was trimmed by 4 bases and V by 4 bases; bases with no gene match: 6. The CDR3 is made up of 15 amino acids. CDR3 protein: CASSPRQGSGNTIYF. CDR3 DNA sequence: TGTGCCAGCAGCCCGCGACAGGGGTCGGGAAACACCATATATTTT.

In this sample, this clone turned up a few times. V is TRBV2 and J is TRBJ1-2; the match to TRBD1 covers 7 bases. The length of the CDR3 is 12 residues. Trimming took 7 bases from V and 8 from J; bases not matched to a gene: 7. CDR1 is SNHLY and CDR2 is FYNNEI in the germline V gene. The CDR3 DNA reads TGTGCCAGCACCACCACAGGGGAAGGCTACACCTTC. Its protein is CASTTTGEGYTF. Full variable domain (missing parts from reference TRBV2 and TRBJ1-2): EPEVTQTPSHQVTQMGQEVILRCVPISNHLYFYWYRQILGQKVEFLVSFYNNEISEKSEIFDDQFSVERPDGSNFTLKIRSTKLEDSAMYFCASTTTGEGYTFGSGTRLTVV.

The rearrangement uses TRBV27 and TRBJ2-2; 14 bases match TRBD2. The J segment lost 6 bases and the V segment lost 8 bases, leaving 5 bases of the junction unmatched. Germline lookup yields CDR1 MNHEY and CDR2 SMNVEV (reference sequence). The CDR3 consists of 15 residues. CDR3 loop: CASGLAGGQAGELFF. The CDR3 DNA follows: TGTGCCAGCGGACTAGCGGGAGGTCAAGCCGGGGAGCTGTTTTTT.

V gene TRBV5-1 combines with J gene TRBJ1-3; D not resolved. V dropped 3 bases and J dropped 0 bases, with 10 bases sitting between them. The CDR3 contains 15 residues. Germline V gives CDR1 SGHRS, CDR2 YFSETQ. The CDR3: CASSYSAFSGNTIYF. CDR3 DNA sequence: TGCGCCAGCAGCTACTCCGCCTTCTCTGGAAACACCATATATTTT.

The J gene is TRBJ1-2, the V gene TRBV29-1; the D gene is possibly TRBD1 (5 bases). The CDR3 totals 15 residues. Germline CDR1 reads SQVTM; CDR2 reads ANQGSEA. V lost 3 bases, J lost 4 bases, and 18 bases lay in between. CDR3 sequence reads: CSVENSSGKSYGYTF. CDR3 DNA sequence: TGCAGCGTTGAGAATTCGTCAGGGAAGAGCTATGGCTACACCTTC.

The chain is built from TRBV2 and TRBJ2-3; 11 positions match TRBD2. Germline loops: CDR1 SNHLY, CDR2 FYNNEI. The CDR3 has 14 amino acids. J lost 3 bases, V lost 9 bases, and 5 bases had no gene match. The CDR3 region has the DNA TGTGCCAGTCATCCTAGCGGGAGGACAGATACGCAGTATTTT. Protein sequence: CASHPSGRTDTQYF.

The genes are TRBV6-5 and TRBJ1-1; no reliable D call. The germline V gene encodes CDR1 MNHEY and CDR2 SVGAGI. With 5 bases removed from V and 3 bases from J, the gap between germline ends came to 10 bases. The CDR3 has 13 amino acids. CDR3 sequence: CASSRFGDTEAFF. The CDR3 bases are TGTGCCAGCAGTCGCTTCGGGGACACTGAAGCTTTCTTT.

This clone came up once. This chain joins TRBV6-5 and TRBJ1-2; D is possibly TRBD1 (5 bases). The V end lost 3 bases, the J end lost 5 bases, and 16 bases lay between the germline ends. CDR3 size: 15 residues. Germline CDR1 reads MNHEY; CDR2 reads SVGAGI. CDR3 nucleotides: TGTGCCAGCAGTTATTGGGGGGGGAATGGATATGGCTACACCTTC. Encoded protein: CASSYWGGNGYGYTF.

This chain connects TRBV9 to TRBJ1-3; the match to TRBD1 covers 9 bases. The CDR3 sequence is 17 residues long. CDR1 and CDR2 (germline): SGDLS, YYNGEE. V was clipped by 0 bases and J by 2 bases; unmatched bases: 6. CDR3 amino acids: CASSVGGQGNPGNTIYF. In nucleotides, the CDR3 is TGTGCCAGCAGCGTAGGCGGACAGGGGAACCCTGGAAACACCATATATTTT.

V is TRBV6-5 and J is TRBJ2-5, with a tentative D call TRBD2 (6 bases). Looked up from germline, CDR1 is MNHEY and CDR2 is SVGAGI. Trimming shortened V by 6 bases and J by 5 bases, and 13 bases separated the two germline ends. This CDR3 has 13 residues. Here the CDR3 DNA reads TGTGCCAGCAGACCTCCAGCGGGTGAGACCCAGTACTTC. Translation gives CASRPPAGETQYF.

This clone was found a few times. V gene TRBV27 combines with J gene TRBJ1-1; D not resolved. The length of the CDR3 is 16 residues. Germline CDR1 and CDR2: MNHEY and SMNVEV (reference sequence). With 6 bases removed from V and 3 bases from J, the gap between germline ends came to 20 bases. Here the CDR3 reads CASRLGLSPRYTEAFF. The CDR3 DNA reads as TGTGCCAGCAGGCTCGGATTATCGCCTAGGTACACTGAAGCTTTCTTT.

V gene TRBV11-2 combines with J gene TRBJ2-1; a possible D gene is TRBD1 (5 bases). Trimming pared 5 bases from V and 8 bases from J, leaving 10 bases between. The CDR3 is 12 amino acids. The germline gives CDR1 SGHAT, CDR2 FQNNGV. The DNA for the CDR3 is TGTGCCAGCAGCCTCCAGGGCTATGAGCAGTTCTTC. Translation gives CASSLQGYEQFF.

The chain combines TRBV19 with TRBJ1-4; D may be TRBD1 (5 bases). Looked up from germline, CDR1 is LNHDA and CDR2 is SQIVND (reference sequence). V lost 7 bases and J 4 bases, leaving 10 bases between the germline ends. The CDR3 contains 13 residues. The CDR3 spells CASTPDSNEKLFF. In DNA, the CDR3 is TGTGCCAGTACCCCCGACAGTAATGAAAAACTGTTTTTT. Full variable domain (remainder filled in from reference TRBV19 and TRBJ1-4): DGGITQSPKYLFRKEGQNVTLSCEQNLNHDAMYWYRQDPGQGLRLIYYSQIVNDFQKGDIAEGYSVSREKKESFPLTVTSAQKNPTAFYLCASTPDSNEKLFFGSGTQLSVL.

This chain joins TRBV30 and TRBJ1-2; TRBD1 might be the D (6 bases). This CDR3 has 16 amino acids. Trimming shortened V by 8 bases and J by 5 bases, and 27 bases separated the two germline ends. In germline, CDR1 is GTSNPN, CDR2 SVGIG (reference sequence). CDR3 coding DNA: TGTGCCGTGACGACAGGAACCCTTATACCTATTTATGGCTACACCTTC. It yields the protein CAVTTGTLIPIYGYTF.

The chain carries TRBV10-3 and TRBJ2-1, with 8 positions matching TRBD2. In germline, CDR1 is ENHRY, CDR2 SYGVKD. J gave up 4 bases and V 6 bases, and 8 bases lay outside the gene matches. There are 15 residues in the CDR3. The CDR3 DNA reads TGTGCCATCAGGGACTTACTAGCGGATTACAATGAGCAGTTCTTC. Its translation is CAIRDLLADYNEQFF.

V is TRBV11-2 and J is TRBJ2-7, with 7 bases lining up with TRBD1. The V gene end was trimmed by 3 bases and the J gene end by 7 bases; junction bases not matched to a gene: 6. CDR3 size: 13 residues. Looked up from germline, CDR1 is SGHAT and CDR2 is FQNNGV. The CDR3 nucleotides read TGTGCCAGCAGCTTCGACAGGGTTAGAGAGCAGTACTTC. It specifies CASSFDRVREQYF.

The rearrangement links TRBV7-9 to TRBJ1-6; D is ambiguous. The V end lost 5 bases, the J end lost 2 bases, and 7 bases lay between the germline ends. Germline V gene lookup returns CDR1 SEHNR and CDR2 FQNEAQ (reference sequence). This CDR3 is built from 14 residues. The CDR3 is CASSNIPYNSPLHF. The CDR3 DNA reads TGTGCCAGCAGCAACATCCCCTATAATTCACCCCTCCACTTT.

The chain couples TRBV6-1 to TRBJ2-7; D is undetermined. The ends were cut back, 0 bases at V and 3 bases at J, with 6 bases in the middle. Germline V gene lookup returns CDR1 MNHNS and CDR2 SASEGT. The CDR3 has 13 residues. The CDR3 DNA reads as TGTGCCAGCAGTGAAGCGCCTAGCTACGAGCAGTACTTC. As protein: CASSEAPSYEQYF.

The rearrangement uses TRBV27 and TRBJ1-5; 9 bases fit TRBD1. Unmatched junction bases numbered 7, after V lost 9 bases and J lost 7 bases. Germline loops: CDR1 MNHEY, CDR2 SMNVEV (reference sequence). The CDR3 totals 13 residues. Written as DNA, the CDR3 is TGTGCCAGTGGGACAGGGAGCGGACAGCCCCAGCATTTT. Protein product: CASGTGSGQPQHF.

The chain joins TRBV30 to TRBJ2-2; TRBD1 is a possible D gene (5 bases). This CDR3 has 12 amino acids. Germline CDR1 reads GTSNPN; CDR2 reads SVGIG (reference sequence). V was pared by 5 bases and J by 6 bases, with 10 bases between. This CDR3 is CAWGRVAGELFF. For the CDR3, the DNA is TGTGCCTGGGGCAGGGTCGCCGGGGAGCTGTTTTTT.

The chain carries TRBV7-9 and TRBJ1-1; 7 bases agree with TRBD1. The trim removed 5 bases at V and 5 bases at J, leaving 5 bases unmatched. Germline V lookup: CDR1 SEHNR, CDR2 FQNEAQ (reference sequence). This CDR3 spans 13 amino acids. The CDR3 nucleotides are TGTGCCAGCAGCGTCCAGGGGGTGACTGAAGCTTTCTTT. Residues: CASSVQGVTEAFF. Based on the CDR3 plus reference TRBV7-9 and TRBJ1-1, the full variable domain is DTGVSQNPRHKITKRGQNVTFRCDPISEHNRLYWYRQTLGQGPEFLTYFQNEAQLEKSRLLSDRFSAERPKGSFSTLEIQRTEQGDSAMYLCASSVQGVTEAFFGQGTRLTVV.